Listed below are T cell receptor beta chains from one sample, sequenced in a study of T cells after yellow fever vaccination. One entry per CDR3 protein results from TCRdb running MiXCR on the 5' RACE reads. The sample has about 99,000 distinct CDR3 sequences, approximately 6.3% seen once. Sequenced here: CD8+ T cells sorted from PBMCs, sampled 10 days after the yellow fever booster vaccination. These receptors were collected from a man younger than 35 who received the YFV17D yellow fever vaccine. CDR3s include the opening cysteine and the closing phenylalanine or tryptophan. The order of the fields is V gene, clone size, CDR3 protein. Not every row has a clone size; where given, it reads once, few, many or a size class.

V: TRBV7-9
size: few
CDR3: CASRGGIAEAFF

V: TRBV25-1
size: NA
CDR3: CASSPGWEAFF

V: TRBV3-1
size: few
CDR3: CASTEGEAGRGSTDTQYF

V: TRBV7-2
size: NA
CDR3: CASSFGTGGLETQYF

V: TRBV5-6
size: few
CDR3: CASSPGLAGENTGELFF

V: TRBV5-1
size: many
CDR3: CASSFRRRGPQHF

V: TRBV10-3
size: few
CDR3: CAISESSNSGNTIYF

V: TRBV5-4
size: NA
CDR3: CASSLGVSRQGAYGYTF

V: TRBV5-4
size: NA
CDR3: CASCPGQGVGYEQYF

V: TRBV2
size: NA
CDR3: CASSDREHSPLHF

V: TRBV6-5
size: few
CDR3: CASRNYGPADPGAAYNEQFF

V: TRBV20-1
size: few
CDR3: CSARTPTDYNSPLHF

V: TRBV5-1
size: few
CDR3: CASTQKGTSGAYEQYF

V: TRBV6-5
size: few
CDR3: CASRGGPTYEQYF

V: TRBV7-8
size: NA
CDR3: CASSLRDREAFF

V: TRBV6-2/TRBV6-3
size: few
CDR3: CASSQDRGPQETQYF

V: TRBV3-1
size: few
CDR3: CASRQGVQETQYF

V: TRBV7-9
size: many
CDR3: CASASGALQETQYF

V: TRBV4-1
size: few
CDR3: CASSQERSGNTIYF

V: TRBV5-5
size: few
CDR3: CASSWGRPTSSYNEQFF

V: TRBV11-2
size: many
CDR3: CASSLVQGATDTQYF

V: TRBV2
size: few
CDR3: CASSEILNSEQYF

V: TRBV7-9
size: many
CDR3: CASSPWTGNGELFF

V: TRBV20-1
size: few
CDR3: CSAAPGNEQFF

V: TRBV2
size: many
CDR3: CASSEVPGWDTQYF

V: TRBV12-3/TRBV12-4
size: NA
CDR3: CASSWGVEAFF

V: TRBV7-9
size: many
CDR3: CASSFTQETQYF

V: TRBV4-1
size: few
CDR3: CASSQEDGGVSTDTQYF

V: TRBV30
size: NA
CDR3: CAWSATGYQQYF

V: TRBV20-1
size: few
CDR3: CSARPREREETQYF

V: TRBV4-3
size: few
CDR3: CASSLGTPFYNEQFF

V: TRBV4-1
size: NA
CDR3: CASSQPWGSNQPQHF

V: TRBV2
size: NA
CDR3: CASWLDTQYF

V: TRBV10-3
size: NA
CDR3: CAISAISYEQYF

V: TRBV4-1
size: few
CDR3: CASSQSSGGVTDTQYF

V: TRBV29-1
size: few
CDR3: CSVRYRETQYF

V: TRBV11-2
size: few
CDR3: CASSPPGFRHEQFF

V: TRBV29-1
size: NA
CDR3: CSVEDGEWVYGYTF

V: TRBV4-3
size: many
CDR3: CASSQPGATDTQYF

V: TRBV6-2/TRBV6-3
size: few
CDR3: CASSTALVGGAFYNEQFF

V: TRBV7-9
size: many
CDR3: CASSTRPVQNEQFF

V: TRBV11-2
size: few
CDR3: CASSTGPLDSGQYF

V: TRBV4-1
size: NA
CDR3: CASSTSGSYNEQFF

V: TRBV4-3
size: many
CDR3: CASSQDGSEYEKLFF

V: TRBV7-2
size: few
CDR3: CASRLVRLMNTEAFF

V: TRBV7-2
size: NA
CDR3: CASSYRGPYEQYF

V: TRBV19
size: few
CDR3: CASSPGQGTEQFF

V: TRBV11-1
size: many
CDR3: CASSSITGRRETQYF

V: TRBV2
size: many
CDR3: CASRQGQGADEQFF

V: TRBV24-1
size: few
CDR3: CATSEKRSGELFF

V: TRBV19
size: few
CDR3: CASSIAGAGTGELFF

V: TRBV29-1
size: few
CDR3: CSVAPPGQGETQYF

V: TRBV6-2/TRBV6-3
size: few
CDR3: CATSYRGQGEQYF

V: TRBV12-3/TRBV12-4
size: many
CDR3: CASRSTSGERNGELFF

V: TRBV5-1
size: NA
CDR3: CASSLVGGRLRNTEAFF

V: TRBV4-1
size: few
CDR3: CASSHSTGAYEQYF

V: TRBV7-2
size: many
CDR3: CASTRTGSETQYF

V: TRBV25-1
size: NA
CDR3: CASSSHVSTNSGNTIYF

V: TRBV7-2
size: NA
CDR3: CASSRGGGAYEKLFF

V: TRBV4-1
size: many
CDR3: CASSQDAPGQLNTGELFF